These 28 T cell receptor beta chains originate from one sample sequenced in a study of blood T cell repertoires in COVID-19. The method was immunoSEQ multiplex PCR; TCRdb's version includes in-frame clones alone and lacks a portion of them. The repertoire has fewer than 250,000 clones, approximately 84% of them found once; the top ten carry 5.1%. The sample consisted of peripheral blood. These receptors originate from a woman in her 70s with active or convalescent COVID-19.

CDR3: CSAPFSGKQFF. The CDR3 nucleotides read TGCAGTGCTCCCTTTAGCGGGAAGCAGTTCTTC. This rearrangement joins TRBV20-1 to TRBJ2-1; 8 positions agree with TRBD2. The germline V gene has CDR1 DFQATT and CDR2 SNEGSKA (reference sequence). The CDR3 extends over 11 amino acids. The V and J ends lost 5 bases and 11 bases, in that order; junction bases with no gene match: 5.

In regard to this clone: Germline and junction disagree at one end, which may indicate a read error. The chain is built from TRBV7-7 and TRBJ2-1; D is tentatively TRBD1 or TRBD2 (5 bases each). This CDR3 contains 13 residues. CDR1 SSHAT and CDR2 FNYEAQ come from the germline V gene (reference sequence). CDR3 nucleotides: TGTGCTAGCAGCTTAGGGGAGTACAATGAGCAGTTCTTC. Encoded protein: CASSLGEYNEQFF. The whole variable domain, remainder taken from reference TRBV7-7 and TRBJ2-1, is GAGVSQSPRYKVTKRGQDVTLRCDPISSHATLYWYQQALGQGPEFLTYFNYEAQPDKSGLPSDRFSAERPEGSISTLTIQRTEQRDSAMYRCASSLGEYNEQFFGPGTRLTVL.

The V call is TRBV28, the J call TRBJ2-7, with 8 bases that match TRBD2. The V gene's germline CDR1 is MDHEN and CDR2 SYDVKM. With V trimmed by 4 bases and J by 3 bases, 8 bases remained unmatched. The CDR3 has 15 amino acids. The CDR3 sequence: CASSSLAGFDYEQYF. In nucleotides, the CDR3 is TGTGCCAGCAGTTCCTTAGCGGGATTTGACTACGAGCAGTACTTC.

The chain uses TRBV5-5 and TRBJ1-2, with 7 bases aligning to TRBD1. Germline V gives CDR1 SGHKS, CDR2 YYEKEE (reference sequence). The CDR3 totals 15 residues. Trimming took 4 bases from V and 5 from J; bases not matched to a gene: 11. The CDR3 region has the DNA TGTGCCAGCAGCCCCACAGGGGAGCAAGGGTATGGCTACACCTTC. Amino acid sequence: CASSPTGEQGYGYTF.

This clone was observed a handful of times. The chain carries TRBV9 and TRBJ2-2, with D possibly being TRBD1 (6 bases). Germline V lookup: CDR1 SGDLS, CDR2 YYNGEE. The CDR3 is 13 residues long. The ends were cut back, 0 bases at V and 6 bases at J, with 6 bases in the middle. The CDR3 nucleotides read TGTGCCAGCAGCGTAGGGGGGCCCGGGGAGCTGTTTTTT. Translated: CASSVGGPGELFF.

The V and J genes are TRBV7-9 and TRBJ2-1; 9 bases line up with TRBD2. V trimming: 7 bases; J trimming: 15 bases; junction bases outside the gene matches: 10. The CDR3 runs 12 residues. Germline values: CDR1 SEHNR, CDR2 FQNEAQ (reference sequence). The CDR3, as DNA: TGTGCCAGCACGGGCCTGCGGGAGGGTCTGTTCTTC. Amino acid sequence: CASTGLREGLFF. The full variable domain, in which reference TRBV7-9 and TRBJ2-1 provide the parts outside the CDR3, is DTGVSQNPRHKITKRGQNVTFRCDPISEHNRLYWYRQTLGQGPEFLTYFQNEAQLEKSRLLSDRFSAERPKGSFSTLEIQRTEQGDSAMYLCASTGLREGLFFGPGTRLTVL.

The chain couples TRBV5-4 to TRBJ2-2, with D maybe TRBD2 (6 bases). The V end was cut by 4 bases, the J end by 0 bases, with 10 bases between. CDR1 is SGHNT and CDR2 is YYREEE in the germline V gene (reference sequence). This CDR3 spans 15 amino acids. The CDR3 protein is CASSPGTANTGELFF. CDR3 DNA sequence: TGTGCCAGCAGCCCCGGGACTGCGAACACCGGGGAGCTGTTTTTT.

V usage is TRBV3-1 (or the pseudogene TRBV3-2) and J usage is TRBJ2-5; TRBD2 matches at 7 bases. This CDR3 has 16 residues. V was pared by 0 bases and J by 1 base, with 5 bases of the junction left unmatched. Germline values: CDR1 LGHDT, CDR2 YNNKEL (reference sequence). CDR3 sequence (DNA): TGTGCCAGCAGCCAAGACAGCGGGGCAGTCCAAGAGACCCAGTACTTC. It codes for CASSQDSGAVQETQYF.

This chain uses TRBV27 with TRBJ2-7, with TRBD2 matching 8 bases. Germline CDR1 MNHEY, CDR2 SMNVEV (reference sequence). J gave up 0 bases and V 6 bases, and 4 bases lay outside the gene matches. The CDR3 covers 14 residues. The CDR3 spells CASSERGSSYEQYF. CDR3 bases: TGTGCCAGCAGCGAGCGGGGGAGCTCCTACGAGCAGTACTTC.

The gene calls are TRBV11-2 and TRBJ2-1; 11 positions agree with TRBD2. The germline V gene has CDR1 SGHAT and CDR2 FQNNGV. The CDR3 consists of 15 residues. V shed 5 bases and J 7 bases; nucleotides not matched to a gene: 7. As DNA, the CDR3 is TGTGCCAGCAGCACGACTAGCGGGATAATGAATGAGCAGTTCTTC. Residues: CASSTTSGIMNEQFF.

In its sample, this clone was seen once. The V gene is TRBV28, the J gene TRBJ2-2; TRBD2 might be the D (6 bases). The germline gives CDR1 MDHEN, CDR2 SYDVKM. This CDR3 comprises 15 residues. The germline V and J ends were trimmed by 7 bases and 1 base, with 13 bases remaining between them. CDR3 nucleotides: TGTGCCAGCACCCCGGCGGGGCTGAACACCGGGGAGCTGTTTTTT. This translates into CASTPAGLNTGELFF.

V is TRBV19 and J is TRBJ1-5, with 10 bases matching TRBD1. V lost 4 bases, J lost 4 bases, and 4 bases stayed unmatched. CDR1 LNHDA and CDR2 SQIVND come from the germline V gene (reference sequence). This CDR3 has 15 residues. The CDR3 region has the DNA TGTGCCAGTAGTACGGACAGGGGGGCAAATCAGCCCCAGCATTTT. Translated: CASSTDRGANQPQHF.

V and J are TRBV9 and TRBJ1-1, with a tentative D call TRBD1 (6 bases). The CDR3 contains 14 residues. V lost 4 bases to trimming and J lost 4 bases, with 14 bases between them. The germline CDR1 and CDR2 sequences are SGDLS and YYNGEE. The CDR3 DNA follows: TGTGCCAGCAGCATGCGACAGGTGAGCACTGAAGCTTTCTTT. Protein product: CASSMRQVSTEAFF.

This sequence joins TRBV27 and TRBJ2-6; tentative D call: TRBD1 (6 bases). The V gene lost 3 bases and the J gene lost 1 base, with 13 bases spanning the gap. Germline V gene sequence: CDR1 MNHEY, CDR2 SMNVEV (reference sequence). This CDR3 is 17 amino acids long. CDR3 residues: CASSLTGPTSGANVLTF. DNA for the CDR3: TGTGCCAGCAGTTTGACAGGTCCAACGTCTGGGGCCAACGTCCTGACTTTC.

V and J are TRBV19 and TRBJ2-3; a weak D match, TRBD1 (5 bases). The CDR3 runs 12 residues. Germline V gene data show CDR1 as LNHDA and CDR2 as SQIVND (reference sequence). V lost 3 bases and J 4 bases, leaving 5 bases between the germline ends. Here the CDR3 reads CASSIRADTQYF. CDR3 bases: TGTGCCAGTAGTATCAGGGCAGATACGCAGTATTTT.

V and J are TRBV29-1 and TRBJ2-2; TRBD2 aligns across 10 bases. Per the germline V gene, CDR1 is SQVTM and CDR2 is ANQGSEA. The V gene end was trimmed by 7 bases and the J gene end by 6 bases; junction bases not matched to a gene: 5. CDR3 length: 13 amino acids. CDR3: CSAVAGGSGELFF. As DNA, the CDR3 is TGCAGCGCCGTAGCGGGAGGTTCCGGGGAGCTGTTTTTT.

This chain joins TRBV5-6 and TRBJ2-1; TRBD2 might be the D (6 bases). CDR3 length: 14 amino acids. V was pared by 4 bases and J by 6 bases, with 14 bases between. Germline values: CDR1 SGHDT, CDR2 YYEEEE. The CDR3 here is CASSLRGLPNEQFF. The CDR3 DNA reads TGTGCCAGCAGCCTGAGGGGACTGCCCAATGAGCAGTTCTTC. The full variable domain, rest sourced from reference TRBV5-6 and TRBJ2-1, is DAGVTQSPTHLIKTRGQQVTLRCSPKSGHDTVSWYQQALGQGPQFIFQYYEEEERQRGNFPDRFSGHQFPNYSSELNVNALLLGDSALYLCASSLRGLPNEQFFGPGTRLTVL.

CDR3 amino acids: CASSAPGPGQGTIDTQYF. In DNA, the CDR3 is TGTGCCAGCAGTGCCCCGGGACCGGGACAGGGCACAATCGATACGCAGTATTTT. The rearrangement joins TRBV27 to TRBJ2-3; 9 bases match TRBD1. Germline CDR1 reads MNHEY; CDR2 reads SMNVEV (reference sequence). This CDR3 has 18 residues. The trim removed 5 bases at V and 6 bases at J, leaving 18 bases unmatched.

CDR3 protein: CASSPPDPGTKNIQYF. CDR3 nucleotides: TGTGCCAGCAGCCCCCCTGACCCCGGGACAAAAAACATTCAGTACTTC. The chain links TRBV7-9 to TRBJ2-4; tentatively, D is TRBD1 (6 bases). This CDR3 contains 16 residues. The germline CDR1 and CDR2 sequences are SEHNR and FQNEAQ (reference sequence). Between the trimmed V and J ends, which lost 5 bases and 4 bases, there was a span of 18 bases.

The J gene is TRBJ1-2, the V gene TRBV28; 8 bases are shared with TRBD1. CDR1 and CDR2 from the germline V gene are MDHEN and SYDVKM. Trimming at V came to 6 bases and at J to 4 bases, leaving 22 bases not matched to a gene. The CDR3 sequence is 19 residues long. The CDR3 spells CASSFITGQGGRSTYGYTF. In nucleotides, the CDR3 is TGTGCCAGCAGCTTTATTACTGGACAGGGAGGCCGAAGTACCTATGGCTACACCTTC.

This rearrangement joins TRBV15 to TRBJ2-2, with 8 bases identical to TRBD1. The CDR3 sequence is 15 residues long. V was clipped by 4 bases and J by 5 bases; unmatched bases: 6. Germline CDR1 is LNHNV and CDR2 is YYDKDF (reference sequence). The CDR3 DNA follows: TGTGCCACCAGCATAGGACAGGGTTGGACCGGGGAGCTGTTTTTT. It yields the protein CATSIGQGWTGELFF.

The genes are TRBV27 and TRBJ1-5, with D maybe TRBD1 (6 bases). Germline values: CDR1 MNHEY, CDR2 SMNVEV (reference sequence). The CDR3 is 12 residues long. V shed 3 bases and J shed 9 bases, with 9 bases lying between them. The CDR3 loop reads CASSFRGGPQHF. The DNA of the CDR3 is TGTGCCAGCAGTTTTCGAGGGGGGCCCCAGCATTTT.

The chain has TRBV11-2 and TRBJ1-2; 8 bases fit TRBD1. With 5 bases clipped from V and 7 bases from J, the junction kept 9 bases outside the gene matches. The CDR3 has 14 amino acids. Germline CDR1 and CDR2: SGHAT and FQNNGV. The CDR3 here is CASSISSGGVGYTF. Here the CDR3 DNA reads TGTGCCAGCAGCATTTCTTCAGGGGGCGTTGGCTACACCTTC. Variable domain in full (rest from reference TRBV11-2 and TRBJ1-2): EAGVAQSPRYKIIEKRQSVAFWCNPISGHATLYWYQQILGQGPKLLIQFQNNGVVDDSQLPKDRFSAERLKGVDSTLKIQPAKLEDSAVYLCASSISSGGVGYTFGSGTRLTVV.

The V gene is TRBV5-6, the J gene TRBJ2-6; 8 bases map to TRBD1. The J segment lost 0 bases and the V segment lost 5 bases, leaving 4 bases of the junction unmatched. Germline V gene data show CDR1 as SGHDT and CDR2 as YYEEEE. This CDR3 is built from 16 residues. CDR3 DNA sequence: TGTGCCAGCAGTGACAGGGGATCCTCTGGGGCCAACGTCCTGACTTTC. Protein: CASSDRGSSGANVLTF. The whole variable domain, filled in from reference TRBV5-6 and TRBJ2-6, reads DAGVTQSPTHLIKTRGQQVTLRCSPKSGHDTVSWYQQALGQGPQFIFQYYEEEERQRGNFPDRFSGHQFPNYSSELNVNALLLGDSALYLCASSDRGSSGANVLTFGAGSRLTVL.

This clone has more than one count but fewer than ten. This chain joins TRBV6-5 and TRBJ2-7; 10 bases match TRBD2. This CDR3 has 15 amino acids. The V and J ends lost 7 bases and 2 bases, in that order; junction bases with no gene match: 8. Germline-derived CDR1 and CDR2 are MNHEY and SVGAGI. CDR3 bases: TGTGCCAGCATCTCTGGGACTAGCGCCGCCTACGAGCAGTACTTC. It specifies CASISGTSAAYEQYF.

The V call is TRBV10-3, the J call TRBJ1-1; 7 bases are shared with TRBD1. This CDR3 spans 15 amino acids. Germline V gives CDR1 ENHRY, CDR2 SYGVKD. V was clipped by 6 bases and J by 1 base; unmatched bases: 8. CDR3 coding DNA: TGTGCCATCAGGGAGGAAGGGACAGCGAACACTGAAGCTTTCTTT. This sequence encodes CAIREEGTANTEAFF.

CDR3 region: CASSLGHADFWRQGRTEAFF. In nucleotides, the CDR3 is TGCGCCAGCAGCCTTGGCCACGCGGATTTCTGGAGACAGGGACGAACTGAAGCTTTCTTT. The rearrangement joins TRBV5-1 to TRBJ1-1; 7 bases agree with TRBD1. V was pared by 4 bases and J by 5 bases, with 26 bases of the junction left unmatched. CDR1 is SGHRS, CDR2 YFSETQ, per germline. This CDR3 contains 20 residues.

The chain couples TRBV19 to TRBJ1-2; TRBD1 agrees at 10 bases. After removal of 4 bases from V and 7 bases from J, the junction contained 6 bases not matched to a gene. Germline values: CDR1 LNHDA, CDR2 SQIVND (reference sequence). This CDR3 contains 14 residues. CDR3 sequence (DNA): TGTGCCAGTAGTACGACAGGGGGCGGCGGTGGCTACACCTTC. Translated: CASSTTGGGGGYTF. The full variable domain, rest sourced from reference TRBV19 and TRBJ1-2, is DGGITQSPKYLFRKEGQNVTLSCEQNLNHDAMYWYRQDPGQGLRLIYYSQIVNDFQKGDIAEGYSVSREKKESFPLTVTSAQKNPTAFYLCASSTTGGGGGYTFGSGTRLTVV.